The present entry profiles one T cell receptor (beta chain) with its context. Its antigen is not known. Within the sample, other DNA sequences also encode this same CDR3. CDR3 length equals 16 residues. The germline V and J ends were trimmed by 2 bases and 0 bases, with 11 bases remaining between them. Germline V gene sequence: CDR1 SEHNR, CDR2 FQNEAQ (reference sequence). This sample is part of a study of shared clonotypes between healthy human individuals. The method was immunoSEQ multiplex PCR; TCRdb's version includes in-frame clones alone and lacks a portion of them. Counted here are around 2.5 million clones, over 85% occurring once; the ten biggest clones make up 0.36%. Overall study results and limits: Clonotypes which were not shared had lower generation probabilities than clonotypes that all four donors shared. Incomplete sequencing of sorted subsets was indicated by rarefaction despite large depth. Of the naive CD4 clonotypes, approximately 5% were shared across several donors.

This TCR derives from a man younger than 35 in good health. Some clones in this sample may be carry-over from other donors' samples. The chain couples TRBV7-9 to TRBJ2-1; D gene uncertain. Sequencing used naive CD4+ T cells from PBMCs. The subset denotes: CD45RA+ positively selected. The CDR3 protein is CASSLSGRSSYNEQFF. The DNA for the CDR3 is TGTGCCAGCAGCTTATCCGGGCGTAGCTCCTACAATGAGCAGTTCTTC.